A single T cell receptor (beta chain) is shown here with its context. Antigen specificity is unknown. The data belong to a study of OX40 agonist ivuxolimab in advanced cancers. Study context: Dose-escalation patients' cancers were hepatocellular carcinoma, melanoma, renal cell or head and neck cancer. The dose-escalation cohort was roughly 83% male, with a mean age of 60 years, ranging roughly 20 to 90. It was permissible to have had prior anti-PD-1, anti-PD-L1 or anti-CTLA-4 therapy, and under 45% had some.

Produced via immunoSEQ multiplex PCR; TCRdb's table is partial and in-frame only. The profile shows more than 85,000 clones, roughly 88% of them singletons. Study-wide points: Clonal expansion was seen in CD4+ and CD8+ blood T cells by week 6 at 0.1 to 3.0 mg/kg.

CDR1 is LNHNV and CDR2 is YYDKDF in the germline V gene (reference sequence). This CDR3 spans 13 amino acids. V was clipped by 6 bases and J by 4 bases, with 13 bases between them. The source material was CD4+ or CD8+ T cells sorted from blood, sampled in a trial of the OX40 agonist ivuxolimab. The chain combines TRBV15 with TRBJ2-7, with D perhaps TRBD2 (6 bases). The sequence was collected from an adult with an advanced solid tumor such as melanoma, head and neck, liver or kidney cancer. CDR3 region: CATRPVGLYEQYF. The CDR3 DNA is TGTGCCACCAGGCCCGTAGGACTATACGAGCAGTACTTC. The complete variable domain, with remaining parts taken from reference TRBV15 and TRBJ2-7, reads DAMVIQNPRYQVTQFGKPVTLSCSQTLNHNVMYWYQQKSSQAPKLLFHYYDKDFNNEADTPDNFQSRRPNTSFCFLDIRSPGLGDTAMYLCATRPVGLYEQYFGPGTRLTVT.